This TCR beta chain was sequenced in a study of a mutant IDH1 vaccine in newly diagnosed glioma. The assay was immunoSEQ multiplex PCR, and TCRdb's table has in-frame clones only and misses some. The sample holds approximately 21,000 clones, roughly 89% seen once. Regarding time point: week 11, during vaccination. In the vaccine, a single dose held 300 ug of the mutant IDH1 20-mer peptide, along with topical imiquimod. On this clone: Its matching antigen is unknown.

The germline V gene has CDR1 SNHLY and CDR2 FYNNEI. Trimming took 7 bases from V and 1 from J; bases not matched to a gene: 4. The CDR3 totals 14 residues. The rearrangement joins TRBV2 to TRBJ2-7, with 10 bases that match TRBD1. The origin of this receptor is a middle-aged woman with glioma. Sample: PBMCs, taken from a glioma patient whose treatment included an IDH1 peptide vaccine. This chain's CDR3 is CASNRDRGSYEQYF. The CDR3 DNA is TGTGCCAGCAATCGGGACAGGGGATCCTACGAGCAGTACTTC.